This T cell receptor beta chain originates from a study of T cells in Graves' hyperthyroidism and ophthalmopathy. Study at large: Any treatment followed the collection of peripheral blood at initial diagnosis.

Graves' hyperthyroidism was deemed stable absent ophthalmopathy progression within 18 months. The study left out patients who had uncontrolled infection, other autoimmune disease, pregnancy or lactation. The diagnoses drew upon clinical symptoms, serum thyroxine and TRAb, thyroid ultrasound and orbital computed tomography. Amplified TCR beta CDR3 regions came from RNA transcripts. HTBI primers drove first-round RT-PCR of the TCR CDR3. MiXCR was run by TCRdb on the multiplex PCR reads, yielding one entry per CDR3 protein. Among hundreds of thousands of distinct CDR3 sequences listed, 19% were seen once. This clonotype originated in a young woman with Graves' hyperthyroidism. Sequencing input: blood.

For the CDR3, the DNA is TGTGCCAGCAGGGAGCGGGACTACGAGCAGTACTTC. Its protein is CASRERDYEQYF. V is TRBV2 and J is TRBJ2-7, with 7 bases matching TRBD2. CDR3 size: 12 residues. The V gene's germline CDR1 is SNHLY and CDR2 FYNNEI. Trimming removed 6 bases from V and 3 bases from J; junction bases left unmatched: 2.